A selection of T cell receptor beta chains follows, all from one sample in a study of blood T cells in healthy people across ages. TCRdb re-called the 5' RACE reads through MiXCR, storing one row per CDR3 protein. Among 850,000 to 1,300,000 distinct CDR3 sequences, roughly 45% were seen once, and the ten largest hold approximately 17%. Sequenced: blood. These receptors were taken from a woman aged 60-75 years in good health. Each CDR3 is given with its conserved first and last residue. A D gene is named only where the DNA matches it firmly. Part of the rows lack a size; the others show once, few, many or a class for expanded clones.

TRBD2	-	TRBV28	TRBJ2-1	CTSSPIISGITKSNEQFF	TGTACCAGCAGCCCCATCATTAGCGGGATCACAAAATCCAATGAGCAGTTCTTC
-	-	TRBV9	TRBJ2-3	CASSEEPASQSYTDTQYF	TGTGCCAGCAGCGAAGAACCCGCGTCCCAATCCTACACAGATACGCAGTATTTT
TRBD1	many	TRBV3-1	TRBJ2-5	CASSQETGQGQQETQYF	TGTGCCAGCAGCCAAGAGACCGGACAGGGCCAACAAGAGACCCAGTACTTC
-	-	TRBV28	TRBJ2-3	CATKNGGSTDTQYF	TGTGCCACCAAGAATGGCGGGAGCACAGATACGCAGTATTTT
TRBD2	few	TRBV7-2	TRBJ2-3	CASSRRASGVPDTQYF	TGTGCCAGCAGCCGACGGGCTAGCGGGGTGCCAGATACGCAGTATTTT
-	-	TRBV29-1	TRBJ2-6	CSVEDGNLGRGANVLTF	TGCAGCGTTGAAGACGGTAACCTTGGACGTGGGGCCAACGTCCTGACTTTC
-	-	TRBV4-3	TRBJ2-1	CASSQVPGTHYEQFF	TGCGCCAGCAGCCAAGTCCCAGGGACTCACTACGAGCAGTTCTTC
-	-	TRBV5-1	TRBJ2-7	CASSLVQHNYEQYF	TGCGCCAGCAGCTTGGTGCAGCATAACTACGAGCAGTACTTC
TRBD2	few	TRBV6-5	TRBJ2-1	CASSRRIAGGINEQFF	TGTGCCAGCAGTAGGAGAATAGCGGGAGGGATAAATGAGCAGTTCTTC
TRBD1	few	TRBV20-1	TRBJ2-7	CSASLQGAYEQYF	TGCAGTGCTAGTTTACAGGGGGCCTACGAGCAGTACTTC
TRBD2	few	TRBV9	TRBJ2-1	CASSVYGGGEGEQFF	TGTGCCAGCAGCGTATATGGCGGGGGGGAGGGTGAGCAGTTCTTC
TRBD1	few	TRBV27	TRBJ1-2	CASGPVDREGYTF	TGTGCCAGCGGACCCGTGGACAGGGAGGGCTACACCTTC
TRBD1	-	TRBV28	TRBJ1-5	CASSPMSAGGKQPQHF	TGTGCCAGCAGTCCTATGAGCGCAGGGGGGAAACAGCCCCAGCATTTT
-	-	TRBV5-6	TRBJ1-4	CASSPGHLSRREKLFF	TGTGCCAGCAGCCCGGGACATCTCTCTAGGCGGGAAAAACTGTTTTTT
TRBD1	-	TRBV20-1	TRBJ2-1	CSARDRDRVYYNEQFF	TGCAGTGCTAGAGATCGGGACAGGGTTTACTACAATGAGCAGTTCTTC
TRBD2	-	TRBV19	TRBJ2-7	CASSIVSGGLYEQYF	TGTGCCAGTAGTATAGTGAGCGGGGGTCTTTACGAGCAGTACTTC
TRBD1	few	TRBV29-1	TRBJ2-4	CSVVSGGSEQYF	TGCAGCGTTGTATCAGGGGGAAGTGAGCAGTACTTC
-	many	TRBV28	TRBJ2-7	CASRAFYEQYF	TGTGCCAGCAGGGCTTTCTACGAGCAGTACTTC
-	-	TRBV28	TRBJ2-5	CASSFAGAETQYF	TGTGCCAGCAGTTTTGCAGGGGCCGAGACCCAGTACTTC
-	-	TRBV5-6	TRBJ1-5	CASSRRSGQPQHF	TGTGCCAGCAGCAGGAGGTCCGGGCAGCCCCAGCATTTT
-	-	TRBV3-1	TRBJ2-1	CASSQDSAGPIAEQFF	TGTGCCAGCAGCCAAGATAGCGCAGGTCCGATCGCCGAGCAGTTCTTC
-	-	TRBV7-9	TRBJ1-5	CASSEVTGNQPQHF	TGTGCCAGCAGCGAAGTCACGGGCAATCAGCCCCAGCATTTT
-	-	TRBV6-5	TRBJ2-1	CASSYAGKGNEQFF	TGTGCCAGCAGTTACGCGGGGAAGGGCAATGAGCAGTTCTTC
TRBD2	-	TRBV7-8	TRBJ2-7	CASSNRTSGSTNYEQYF	TGTGCCAGCAGCAATAGGACTAGCGGGTCCACAAACTACGAGCAGTACTTC
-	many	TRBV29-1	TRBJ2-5	CSVDFQQETQYF	TGCAGCGTTGATTTTCAGCAAGAGACCCAGTACTTC
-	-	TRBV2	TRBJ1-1	CASSPGVKTEAFF	TGTGCCAGCAGTCCAGGGGTTAAGACTGAAGCTTTCTTT
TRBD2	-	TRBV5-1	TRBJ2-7	CASSSRTSGRVEQYF	TGCGCCAGCAGCTCCCGGACTAGCGGGAGGGTCGAGCAGTACTTC
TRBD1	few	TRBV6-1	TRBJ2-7	CASSEWDRGENEQYF	TGTGCCAGCAGTGAATGGGACAGGGGGGAGAACGAGCAGTACTTC
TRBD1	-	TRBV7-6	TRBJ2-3	CASSLPPGQGRTDTQYF	TGTGCCAGCAGCTTGCCCCCGGGACAGGGGCGCACAGATACGCAGTATTTT
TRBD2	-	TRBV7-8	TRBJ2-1	CASSLVLAGGPEEFF	TGTGCCAGCAGCTTAGTCCTAGCGGGAGGGCCGGAGGAGTTCTTC
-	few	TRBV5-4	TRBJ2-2	CASSEAWGAGNTGELFF	TGTGCCAGCAGCGAGGCCTGGGGCGCTGGGAACACCGGGGAGCTGTTTTTT
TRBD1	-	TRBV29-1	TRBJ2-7	CSVEDPVDGTGSYEQYF	TGCAGCGTTGAAGATCCAGTGGATGGGACAGGCTCCTACGAGCAGTACTTC
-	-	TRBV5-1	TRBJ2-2	CASSPRSTNTGELFF	TGCGCCAGCAGCCCACGCAGTACGAACACCGGGGAGCTGTTTTTT
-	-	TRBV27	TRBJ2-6	CASSPRLGFGANVLTF	TGTGCCAGCAGTCCCCGGTTGGGGTTTGGGGCCAACGTCCTGACTTTC
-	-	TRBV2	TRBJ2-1	CASSETAQFF	TGTGCCAGCAGTGAGACTGCGCAGTTCTTC